These T cell receptor beta chains were read from a single sample in a study of monozygotic twins with inflammatory bowel disease. Reanalyzing the 5' RACE reads, TCRdb keeps one entry per CDR3 protein, without DNA. The table lists around 380,000 distinct CDR3 sequences. The material sequenced was blood. These receptors were collected from a human donor with ulcerative colitis or Crohn's disease, or a healthy co-twin of an affected twin (not recorded which). Both conserved end residues are part of each CDR3.

V gene	J gene	CDR3 protein
TRBV28	TRBJ1-1	CASSLDALGFTEAFF
TRBV5-1	TRBJ2-1	CASSLVSRSYNEQFF
TRBV4-3	TRBJ1-2	CASSQETRPLYGYTF
TRBV20-1	TRBJ2-7	CSASENSLGYEQYF
TRBV20-1	TRBJ2-1	CSARLSGNEQFF
TRBV6-1	TRBJ2-7	CASSSLLADPRYEQYF
TRBV5-1	TRBJ2-7	CASSLLGRGRTDEQYF
TRBV12-3/TRBV12-4	TRBJ2-1	CASSQDRSSYNEQFF
TRBV12-3/TRBV12-4	TRBJ1-4	CASSGTLFYEKLFF
TRBV5-4	TRBJ2-1	CASSSTAGGLEQFF
TRBV5-1	TRBJ2-2	CASSERTSGIAGELFF
TRBV7-9	TRBJ2-7	CASSLGLDVQYF
TRBV19	TRBJ2-3	CASTPPSTDTQYF
TRBV3-1	TRBJ1-1	CASSQETPNTEAFF
TRBV7-2	TRBJ1-6	CASSFHTGRDSPLHF
TRBV6-5	TRBJ2-5	CASSYSPDGKTQYF
TRBV6-5	TRBJ1-2	CASSYSNFYGYTF
TRBV9	TRBJ2-3	CASSVDPQTDTQYF
TRBV5-1	TRBJ2-1	CASSVGTVYEQFF
TRBV6-1	TRBJ1-3	CASRDWTGSGNTIYF
TRBV5-1	TRBJ1-1	CASSLAQGAQTEAFF
TRBV5-1	TRBJ1-3	CASSPQGAGNTIYF